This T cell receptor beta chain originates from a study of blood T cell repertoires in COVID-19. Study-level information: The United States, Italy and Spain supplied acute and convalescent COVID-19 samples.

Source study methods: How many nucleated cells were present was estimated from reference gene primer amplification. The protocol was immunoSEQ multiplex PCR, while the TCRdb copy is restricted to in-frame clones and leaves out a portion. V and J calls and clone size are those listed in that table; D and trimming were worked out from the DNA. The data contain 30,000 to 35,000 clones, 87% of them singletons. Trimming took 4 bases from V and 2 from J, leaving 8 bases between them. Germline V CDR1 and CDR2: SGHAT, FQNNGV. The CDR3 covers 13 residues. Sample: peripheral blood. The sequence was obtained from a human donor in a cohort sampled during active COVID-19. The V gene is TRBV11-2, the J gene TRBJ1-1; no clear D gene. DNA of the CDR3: TGTGCCAGCAGCTCACAAGTTAACACTGAAGCTTTCTTT. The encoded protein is CASSSQVNTEAFF.